Detailed here is one T cell receptor (beta chain). The target antigen is unknown. UMI-tagged TRB cDNA libraries were built via 5' RACE. No DNA is given; TCRdb re-called the 5' RACE reads and lists each CDR3 protein once. This sample's table has tens of thousands of distinct CDR3 sequences. The CDR3 consists of 13 residues. From germline, CDR1 is MNHNY and CDR2 SVGAGI (reference sequence). These data belong to a study of CXCR3-negative and CXCR3-positive naive CD8 T cells. Study-wide points: Memory CD8+ cells showed much lower diversity, while both naive subsets were comparably high. Higher TRB CDR3 hydrophobicity marked CXCR3-positive naive cells relative to CXCR3-negative naive cells.

The receptor was isolated from a human donor in good health. Some clones in this sample may be carry-over from other donors' samples. The sequenced sample consisted of naive CXCR3- CD8+ T cells from blood. Subset reported: CD45RO-CCR7+CD27+CD95- naive CD8+ T cells lacking CXCR3 (TNR3-). The chain carries TRBV6-6 and TRBJ2-5. The CDR3 loop is CASSYVAQETQYF.